The 8 T cell receptor beta chains given below trace back to one sample, sequenced in a study of CD8 T cells in Susac syndrome. A quantity of about 0.5 to 1 ug RNA underwent reverse transcription using random hexamers. TCRdb recomputed calls from the immunoSEQ multiplex PCR reads with MiXCR, one row per CDR3 protein. In the table there are approximately 200,000 distinct CDR3 sequences, about 93% of which are singletons. The sample taken for sequencing was CD8+ T cells from PBMCs. These receptors were collected from a human donor with multiple sclerosis.

The chain uses TRBV2 and TRBJ1-5; 9 bases are shared with TRBD1. V lost 2 bases, J lost 4 bases, and 9 bases stayed unmatched. Germline loops: CDR1 SNHLY, CDR2 FYNNEI. The CDR3 runs to 17 residues. The CDR3 sequence: CASSESGRQGVNQPQHF. The DNA for the CDR3 is TGTGCCAGCAGTGAATCAGGTAGACAGGGGGTGAATCAGCCCCAGCATTTT.

This clonotype was seen only once. This rearrangement joins TRBV4-3 to TRBJ2-1, with D unclear. V dropped 0 bases and J dropped 7 bases, with 13 bases sitting between them. The CDR3 extends over 15 amino acids. Germline assignment: CDR1 LGHNA and CDR2 YSLEER. The CDR3 is CASSQDKGLGNEQFF. The CDR3 coding sequence is TGCGCCAGCAGCCAAGATAAAGGGCTGGGAAATGAGCAGTTCTTC.

The chain employs TRBV30 and TRBJ1-2, with D unclear. The germline V gene encodes CDR1 GTSNPN and CDR2 SVGIG (reference sequence). There are 11 residues in the CDR3. Trimming cost V 4 bases and J 8 bases, with 11 bases left between them. In DNA form, the CDR3 reads TGTGCCTGGATAGGAGGTGGCGGCTACACCTTC. It translates to CAWIGGGGYTF.

The chain couples TRBV13 to TRBJ2-7, with D perhaps matching TRBD1 (5 bases). This CDR3 is built from 14 residues. CDR1 is PRHDT and CDR2 is FYEKMQ in the germline V gene (reference sequence). Trimming pared 3 bases from V and 3 bases from J, leaving 12 bases between. CDR3 sequence (DNA): TGTGCCAGCAGCTTCACGACAGAAAACTACGAGCAGTACTTC. Translating gives CASSFTTENYEQYF.

The chain employs TRBV3-1 and TRBJ1-1, with TRBD1 matching over 7 bases. V lost 4 bases, J lost 3 bases, and 5 bases stayed unmatched. This CDR3 is built from 14 residues. The germline V gene encodes CDR1 LGHDT and CDR2 YNNKEL (reference sequence). CDR3 amino acids: CASSRTGGDTEAFF. CDR3 sequence (DNA): TGTGCCAGCAGCCGGACAGGCGGGGACACTGAAGCTTTCTTT. Variable domain in full (rest from reference TRBV3-1 and TRBJ1-1): DTAVSQTPKYLVTQMGNDKSIKCEQNLGHDTMYWYKQDSKKFLKIMFSYNNKELIINETVPNRFSPKSPDKAHLNLHINSLELGDSAVYFCASSRTGGDTEAFFGQGTRLTVV.

The chain has TRBV11-3 and TRBJ1-1; D is uncertain. CDR1 is SGHNT, CDR2 YENEEA, per germline. The length of the CDR3 is 12 residues. The V and J ends lost 6 bases and 2 bases respectively, with 7 bases between them. CDR3 protein: CASREPNTEAFF. In DNA form, the CDR3 reads TGTGCCAGCAGGGAGCCTAACACTGAAGCTTTCTTT.

The J gene is TRBJ1-1, the V gene TRBV19; D not resolved. The CDR3 covers 14 residues. Germline V lookup: CDR1 LNHDA, CDR2 SQIVND (reference sequence). V lost 3 bases and J lost 4, with 12 bases in between. CDR3 sequence (DNA): TGTGCCAGTAGTATTGGAGGGCTGGGCACTGAAGCTTTCTTT. Its protein is CASSIGGLGTEAFF.

The chain recombines TRBV4-1 with TRBJ2-1; perhaps TRBD1 as D (5 bases). V gave up 1 base and J gave up 6 bases, with 10 bases separating them. CDR3 length: 14 amino acids. In germline, CDR1 is MGHRA, CDR2 YSYEKL. In DNA form, the CDR3 reads TGCGCCAGCAGCCAAGGAGAAGGGGCCAATGAGCAGTTCTTC. This encodes CASSQGEGANEQFF.